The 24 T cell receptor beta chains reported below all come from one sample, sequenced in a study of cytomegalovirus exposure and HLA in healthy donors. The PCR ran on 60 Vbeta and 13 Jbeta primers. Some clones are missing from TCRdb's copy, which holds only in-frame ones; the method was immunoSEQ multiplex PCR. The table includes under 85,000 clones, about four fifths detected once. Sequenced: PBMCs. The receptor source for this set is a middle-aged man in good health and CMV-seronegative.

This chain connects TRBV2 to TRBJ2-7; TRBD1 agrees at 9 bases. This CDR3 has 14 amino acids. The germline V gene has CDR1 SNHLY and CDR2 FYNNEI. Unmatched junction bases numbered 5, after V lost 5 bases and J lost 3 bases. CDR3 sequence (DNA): TGTGCCAGCAGTTGGACAGGGGTCCTCTACGAGCAGTACTTC. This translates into CASSWTGVLYEQYF.

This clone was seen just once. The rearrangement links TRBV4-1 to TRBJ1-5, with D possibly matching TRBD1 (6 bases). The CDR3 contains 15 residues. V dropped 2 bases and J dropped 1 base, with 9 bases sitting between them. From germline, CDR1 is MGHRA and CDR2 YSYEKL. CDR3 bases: TGCGCCAGCAGCCAACGGACAGAAAGCAATCAGCCCCAGCATTTT. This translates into CASSQRTESNQPQHF.

This CDR3 reads CASTRAHSGDTEAFF. CDR3 in DNA: TGTGCCAGCACGCGGGCCCACTCTGGGGACACTGAAGCTTTCTTT. The chain couples TRBV28 to TRBJ1-1; D remains unclear. This CDR3 has 15 amino acids. CDR1 and CDR2 from the germline V gene are MDHEN and SYDVKM. Trimming stripped 7 bases from V and 3 bases from J, with 18 bases between.

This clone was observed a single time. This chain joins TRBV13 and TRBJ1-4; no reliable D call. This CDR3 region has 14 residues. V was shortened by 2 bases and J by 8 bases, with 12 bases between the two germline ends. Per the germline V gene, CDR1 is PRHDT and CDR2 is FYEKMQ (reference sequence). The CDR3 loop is CASSLLGFQEKLFF. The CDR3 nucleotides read TGTGCCAGCAGCTTACTCGGGTTTCAGGAAAAACTGTTTTTT.

CDR3 DNA sequence: TGTGCCAGCAGCCAAAGCGAGGGAGGGTCCTCTGGGGCCAACGTCCTGACTTTC. Encoded protein: CASSQSEGGSSGANVLTF. The chain uses TRBV4-2 and TRBJ2-6, with 7 bases matching TRBD2. Germline V lookup: CDR1 LGHNA, CDR2 YNFKEQ. Trimming cost V 2 bases and J 0 bases; bases outside gene matches: 7. The CDR3 contains 18 residues.

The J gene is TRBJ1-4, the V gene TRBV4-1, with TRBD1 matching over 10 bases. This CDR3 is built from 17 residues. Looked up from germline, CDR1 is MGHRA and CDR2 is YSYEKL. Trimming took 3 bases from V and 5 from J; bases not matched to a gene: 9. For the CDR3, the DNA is TGCGCCAGCAGCCAGACAGGGGGCCAAATGGTGAATGAAAAACTGTTTTTT. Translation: CASSQTGGQMVNEKLFF.

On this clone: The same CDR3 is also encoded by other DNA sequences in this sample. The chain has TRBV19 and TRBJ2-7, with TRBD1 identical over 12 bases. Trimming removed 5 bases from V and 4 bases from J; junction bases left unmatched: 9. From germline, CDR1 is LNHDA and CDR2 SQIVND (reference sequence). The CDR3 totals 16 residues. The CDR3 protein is CASSPGTGGRWYEQYF. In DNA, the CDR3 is TGTGCCAGTAGTCCTGGGACAGGGGGCCGTTGGTACGAGCAGTACTTC.

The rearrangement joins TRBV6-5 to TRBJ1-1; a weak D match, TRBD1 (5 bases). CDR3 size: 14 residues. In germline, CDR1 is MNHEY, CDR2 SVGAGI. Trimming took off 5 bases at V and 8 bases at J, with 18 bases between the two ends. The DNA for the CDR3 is TGTGCCAGCAGTCCCATTATCCTAAGGGGCGAAGCTTTCTTT. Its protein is CASSPIILRGEAFF.

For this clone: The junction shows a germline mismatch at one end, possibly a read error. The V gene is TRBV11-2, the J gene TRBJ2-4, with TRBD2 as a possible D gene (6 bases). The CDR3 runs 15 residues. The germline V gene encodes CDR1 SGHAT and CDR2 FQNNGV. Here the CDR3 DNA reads TGTGCCAGCAGTCTTCGGGGGATGGGCAAAAACAGTCAGTACTTC. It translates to CASSLRGMGKNSQYF.

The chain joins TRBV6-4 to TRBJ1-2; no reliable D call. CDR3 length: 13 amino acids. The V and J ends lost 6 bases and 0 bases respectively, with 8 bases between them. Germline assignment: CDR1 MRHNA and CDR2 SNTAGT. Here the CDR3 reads CASRRDTNYGYTF. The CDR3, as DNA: TGTGCCAGCAGGCGGGATACTAACTATGGCTACACCTTC.

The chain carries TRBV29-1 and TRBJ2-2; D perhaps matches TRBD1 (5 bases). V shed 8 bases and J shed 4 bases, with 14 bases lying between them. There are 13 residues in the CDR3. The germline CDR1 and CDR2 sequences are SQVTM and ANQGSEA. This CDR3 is CSSQQGGTGELFF. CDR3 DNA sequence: TGCAGCTCACAGCAGGGTGGCACCGGGGAGCTGTTTTTT.

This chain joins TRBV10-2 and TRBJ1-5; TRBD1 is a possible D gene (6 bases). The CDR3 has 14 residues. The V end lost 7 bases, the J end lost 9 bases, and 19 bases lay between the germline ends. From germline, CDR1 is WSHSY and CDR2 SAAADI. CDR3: CASTPGRGQWPQHF. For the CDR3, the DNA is TGCGCCAGCACCCCCGGACGGGGACAATGGCCCCAGCATTTT.

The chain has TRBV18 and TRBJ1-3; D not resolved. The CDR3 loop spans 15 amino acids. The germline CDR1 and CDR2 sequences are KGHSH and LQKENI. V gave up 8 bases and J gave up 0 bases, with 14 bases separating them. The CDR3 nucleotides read TGTGCCAGCCGGGAAAATGGGGTCTCTGGAAACACCATATATTTT. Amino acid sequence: CASRENGVSGNTIYF.

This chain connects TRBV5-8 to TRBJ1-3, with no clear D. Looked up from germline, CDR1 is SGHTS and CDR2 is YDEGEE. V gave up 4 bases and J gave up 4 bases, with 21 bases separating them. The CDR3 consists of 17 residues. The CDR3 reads CASSGADRLLLGNTIYF. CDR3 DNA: TGTGCCAGCAGCGGAGCGGACCGCCTCCTCCTGGGAAACACCATATATTTT.

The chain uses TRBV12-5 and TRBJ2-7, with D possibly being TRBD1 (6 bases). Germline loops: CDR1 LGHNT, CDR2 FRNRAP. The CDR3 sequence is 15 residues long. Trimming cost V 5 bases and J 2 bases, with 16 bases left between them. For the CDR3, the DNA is TGTGCTAGTGGTACGGGACACCCGAGACCCTACGAGCAGTACTTC. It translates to CASGTGHPRPYEQYF.

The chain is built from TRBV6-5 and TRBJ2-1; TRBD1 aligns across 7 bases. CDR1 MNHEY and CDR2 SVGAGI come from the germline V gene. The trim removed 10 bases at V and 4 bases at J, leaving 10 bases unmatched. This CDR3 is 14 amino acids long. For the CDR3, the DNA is TGTGCCACTCTCCAACCGGGACAGTACAATGAGCAGTTCTTC. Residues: CATLQPGQYNEQFF.

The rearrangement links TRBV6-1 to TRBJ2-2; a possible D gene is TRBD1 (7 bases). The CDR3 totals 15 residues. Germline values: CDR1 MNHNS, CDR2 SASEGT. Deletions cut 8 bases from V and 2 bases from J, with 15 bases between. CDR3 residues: CASCAGQFNTGELFF. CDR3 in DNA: TGTGCCAGCTGTGCGGGACAGTTCAACACCGGGGAGCTGTTTTTT.

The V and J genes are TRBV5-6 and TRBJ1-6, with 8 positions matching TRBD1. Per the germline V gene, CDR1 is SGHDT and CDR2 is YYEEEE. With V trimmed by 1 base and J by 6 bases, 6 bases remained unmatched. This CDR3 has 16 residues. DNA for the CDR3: TGTGCCAGCAGCTTGAATCGTGGACAGGGTAATTCACCCCTCCACTTT. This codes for CASSLNRGQGNSPLHF.

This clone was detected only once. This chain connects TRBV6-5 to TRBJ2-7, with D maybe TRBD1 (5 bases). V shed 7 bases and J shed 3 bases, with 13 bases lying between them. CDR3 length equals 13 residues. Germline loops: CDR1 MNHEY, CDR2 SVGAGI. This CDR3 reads CASTLGHNYEQYF. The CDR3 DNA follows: TGTGCCAGCACCCTCGGACATAACTACGAGCAGTACTTC.

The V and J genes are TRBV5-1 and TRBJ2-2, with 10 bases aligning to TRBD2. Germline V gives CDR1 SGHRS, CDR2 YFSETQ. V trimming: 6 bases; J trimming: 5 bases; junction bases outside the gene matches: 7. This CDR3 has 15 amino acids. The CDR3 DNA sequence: TGCGCCAGCATGCGGACTAGCGGAGAAACCGGGGAGCTGTTTTTT. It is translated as CASMRTSGETGELFF.

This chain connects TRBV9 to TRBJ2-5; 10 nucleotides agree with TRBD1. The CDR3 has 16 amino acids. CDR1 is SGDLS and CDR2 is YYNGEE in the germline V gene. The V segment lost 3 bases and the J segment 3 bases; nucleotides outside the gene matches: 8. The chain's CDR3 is CASSGGTGVTKETQYF. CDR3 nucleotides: TGTGCCAGCAGCGGGGGGACAGGGGTGACGAAAGAGACCCAGTACTTC.

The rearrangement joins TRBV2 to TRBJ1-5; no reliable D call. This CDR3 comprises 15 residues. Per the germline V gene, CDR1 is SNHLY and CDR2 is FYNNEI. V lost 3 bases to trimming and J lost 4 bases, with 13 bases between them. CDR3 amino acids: CASSDGWQPNQPQHF. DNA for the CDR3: TGTGCCAGCAGTGACGGGTGGCAGCCTAATCAGCCCCAGCATTTT.

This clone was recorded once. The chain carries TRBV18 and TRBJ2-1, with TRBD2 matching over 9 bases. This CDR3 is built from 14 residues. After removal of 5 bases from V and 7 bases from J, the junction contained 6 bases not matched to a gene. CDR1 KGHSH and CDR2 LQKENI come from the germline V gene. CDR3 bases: TGTGCCAGCTCAAAAGCGGGAGGCGGAAATGAGCAGTTCTTC. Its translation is CASSKAGGGNEQFF.

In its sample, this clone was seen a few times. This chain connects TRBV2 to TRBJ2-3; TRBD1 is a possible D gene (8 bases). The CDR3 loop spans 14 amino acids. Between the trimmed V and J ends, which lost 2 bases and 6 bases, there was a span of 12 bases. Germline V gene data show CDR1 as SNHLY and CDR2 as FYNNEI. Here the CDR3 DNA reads TGTGCCAGCAGTGAATACAGGGGGGGTGATACGCAGTATTTT. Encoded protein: CASSEYRGGDTQYF.